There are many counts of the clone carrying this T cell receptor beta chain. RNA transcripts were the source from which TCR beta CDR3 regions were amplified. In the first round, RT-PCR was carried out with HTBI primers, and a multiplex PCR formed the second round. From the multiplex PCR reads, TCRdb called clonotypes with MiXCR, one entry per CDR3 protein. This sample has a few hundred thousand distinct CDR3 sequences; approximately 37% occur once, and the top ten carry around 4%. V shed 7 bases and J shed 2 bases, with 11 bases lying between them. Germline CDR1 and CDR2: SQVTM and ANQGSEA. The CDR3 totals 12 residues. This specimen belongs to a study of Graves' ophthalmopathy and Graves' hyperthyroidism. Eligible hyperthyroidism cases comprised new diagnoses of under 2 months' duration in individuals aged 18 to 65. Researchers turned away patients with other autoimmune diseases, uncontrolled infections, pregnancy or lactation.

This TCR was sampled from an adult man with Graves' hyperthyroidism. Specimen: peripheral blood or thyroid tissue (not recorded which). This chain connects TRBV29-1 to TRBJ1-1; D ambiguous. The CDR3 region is CSAGRLNTEAFF. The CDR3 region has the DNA TGCAGCGCCGGACGGCTTAACACTGAAGCTTTCTTT.